This T cell receptor (beta chain) was recorded in a study of T-cell reconstitution after alpha-beta-depleted transplantation in children. This clonotype was seen more than once but under ten times. For TCRbeta, the library was prepared with unique molecular identifiers. TCRdb re-analysed the PCR reads in MiXCR, keeping a single row per CDR3 protein. Of some 500,000 distinct CDR3 sequences listed, approximately 30% are singletons. This CDR3 contains 19 residues. V was clipped by 4 bases and J by 3 bases; unmatched bases: 11. From germline, CDR1 is KGHDR and CDR2 SFDVKD. This TCR derives from a human donor who donated a stem cell graft to a child with aplastic anemia. V usage is TRBV24-1 and J usage is TRBJ2-2; TRBD1 matches 12 bases. The sample consisted of PBMCs from the stem cell graft donor, taken from the stem cell graft. The CDR3 DNA reads TGTGCCACCAGTGACTCAGGGACAGGGGGCAATAGGTACACCGGGGAGCTGTTTTTT. Its translation: CATSDSGTGGNRYTGELFF.